Below, 32 T cell receptor beta chains from the same sample are listed, as sequenced in a study of T cells in Graves' hyperthyroidism and ophthalmopathy. Researchers took RNA transcripts and amplified the TCR beta CDR3 regions from them. An initial round of RT-PCR targeting the TCR CDR3 relied on the HTBI primer set. TCRdb re-analysed the multiplex PCR reads in MiXCR, keeping a single row per CDR3 protein. The sample lists 200,000 to 250,000 distinct CDR3 sequences; more than 15% were seen once. Input material: blood. These receptors all come from a man aged 50 to 59 with Graves' hyperthyroidism.

This clonotype came up many times. V usage is TRBV28 and J usage is TRBJ2-1, with 8 nucleotides matching TRBD2. This CDR3 has 15 residues. V dropped 8 bases and J dropped 7; count of bases not matched to a gene: 13. The V gene's germline CDR1 is MDHEN and CDR2 SYDVKM. The CDR3 bases are TGTGCCAGCTCTAATAGCGGGGTTGTCGGGAATGAGCAGTTCTTC. Translating gives CASSNSGVVGNEQFF.

This clonotype was found a few times. This sequence joins TRBV9 and TRBJ2-1; no firm D call. Germline-derived CDR1 and CDR2 are SGDLS and YYNGEE. This CDR3 region has 13 residues. With 3 bases removed from V and 5 bases from J, the gap between germline ends came to 9 bases. This CDR3 reads CASSGGWDNEQFF. DNA for the CDR3: TGTGCCAGCAGCGGGGGTTGGGACAATGAGCAGTTCTTC. The full variable domain, its missing parts supplied by reference TRBV9 and TRBJ2-1, is DSGVTQTPKHLITATGQRVTLRCSPRSGDLSVYWYQQSLDQGLQFLIQYYNGEERAKGNILERFSAQQFPDLHSELNLSSLELGDSALYFCASSGGWDNEQFFGPGTRLTVL.

This chain links TRBV6-2 or TRBV6-3 with TRBJ2-3; the D is unclear. CDR1 is MNHEY and CDR2 is SVGEGT in the germline V gene. The CDR3 has 14 amino acids. Between the trimmed V and J ends, which lost 1 base and 2 bases, there was a span of 7 bases. The CDR3 DNA sequence: TGTGCCAGCAGTTACTTGGGGTACACAGATACGCAGTATTTT. Its protein product is CASSYLGYTDTQYF.

The rearrangement joins TRBV10-3 to TRBJ2-7, with TRBD2 identical over 9 bases. Germline assignment: CDR1 ENHRY and CDR2 SYGVKD. V shed 6 bases and J 2 bases; nucleotides not matched to a gene: 5. The CDR3 runs 14 residues. CDR3 sequence reads: CAISPSGRTYEQYF. The CDR3 DNA reads TGTGCCATCAGCCCAAGCGGGAGGACCTACGAGCAGTACTTC.

V and J are TRBV24-1 and TRBJ2-1; 7 bases match TRBD2. The V gene end was trimmed by 3 bases and the J gene end by 4 bases; junction bases not matched to a gene: 8. CDR3 length equals 16 residues. Germline CDR1 reads KGHDR; CDR2 reads SFDVKD. CDR3 protein: CATSDTSGTTYNEQFF. The CDR3 DNA is TGTGCCACCAGTGATACGTCCGGGACTACATACAATGAGCAGTTCTTC.

The chain combines TRBV25-1 with TRBJ2-1; D is possibly TRBD1 or TRBD2 (5 bases each). Germline values: CDR1 MGHDK, CDR2 SYGVNS. V lost 7 bases, J lost 0 bases, and 13 bases lay in between. There are 15 residues in the CDR3. CDR3 DNA: TGTGCCAGCACAACCGGGACCCGCTCCTACAATGAGCAGTTCTTC. This translates into CASTTGTRSYNEQFF.

This clonotype has a count of ten or more. V is TRBV15 and J is TRBJ1-5; 7 positions agree with TRBD1. Germline-derived CDR1 and CDR2 are LNHNV and YYDKDF (reference sequence). This CDR3 comprises 20 residues. V was clipped by 1 base and J by 0 bases; unmatched bases: 15. CDR3 sequence (DNA): TGTGCCACCAGCAGAGGTTTGGGGAGACAGGGAGGCAATAGCAATCAGCCCCAGCATTTT. This encodes CATSRGLGRQGGNSNQPQHF.

The rearrangement joins TRBV28 to TRBJ1-4, with TRBD1 matching over 8 bases. J gave up 5 bases and V 6 bases, and 5 bases lay outside the gene matches. The CDR3 loop spans 14 amino acids. CDR1 MDHEN and CDR2 SYDVKM come from the germline V gene. The CDR3 DNA reads TGTGCCAGCAGGAGGACAGGGTGGAATGAAAAACTGTTTTTT. This gives the protein CASRRTGWNEKLFF.

CDR3 region: CASSQGGQGGGGYTF. Here the CDR3 DNA reads TGTGCCAGCAGCCAAGGAGGACAGGGGGGAGGTGGCTACACCTTC. The chain carries TRBV3-1 and TRBJ1-2; 10 nucleotides line up with TRBD1. The CDR3 consists of 15 residues. V lost 1 base and J lost 7; bases outside the gene matches: 6. Germline loops: CDR1 LGHDT, CDR2 YNNKEL (reference sequence).

The J gene is TRBJ1-2, the V gene TRBV10-3, with D perhaps TRBD1 (5 bases). Deletions cut 3 bases from V and 4 bases from J, with 9 bases between. Germline V gives CDR1 ENHRY, CDR2 SYGVKD. The CDR3 runs 13 residues. The CDR3: CAISDGGTYGYTF. The CDR3 nucleotides are TGTGCCATCAGTGACGGGGGGACCTATGGCTACACCTTC.

This clonotype was found a few times. The chain has TRBV5-8 and TRBJ1-2; D may be TRBD1 (5 bases). Germline loops: CDR1 SGHTS, CDR2 YDEGEE. This CDR3 has 15 residues. Trimming removed 3 bases at V and 4 bases at J, with 16 bases between. The CDR3 DNA reads TGTGCCAGCAGCTCTGTTGCAGGGTGGGGCTATGGCTACACCTTC. Translating it yields CASSSVAGWGYGYTF.

This chain uses TRBV18 with TRBJ2-7; TRBD2 agrees at 8 bases. This CDR3 spans 16 amino acids. J gave up 3 bases and V 0 bases, and 7 bases lay outside the gene matches. Per germline, CDR1 KGHSH and CDR2 LQKENI. The CDR3 loop reads CASSPPGAGAHYEQYF. In DNA, the CDR3 is TGTGCCAGCTCACCACCAGGAGCGGGGGCACACTACGAGCAGTACTTC.

This clonotype turned up a few times. This chain connects TRBV30 to TRBJ2-7; a weak D match, TRBD2 (6 bases). There are 15 residues in the CDR3. V was cut by 3 bases and J by 2 bases, with 17 bases left in between. CDR1 and CDR2 (germline): GTSNPN, SVGIG (reference sequence). CDR3 coding DNA: TGTGCCTGGAGCGCCTCTAGCGACCGTCCCTACGAGCAGTACTTC. Its translation is CAWSASSDRPYEQYF.

This clonotype was seen a few times. The junction differs from germline at one of its ends, possibly a read error. This chain joins TRBV6-2 or TRBV6-3 and TRBJ2-5; tentative D call: TRBD1 (6 bases). Germline V gene data show CDR1 as MNHEY and CDR2 as SVGEGT. The CDR3 contains 12 residues. In DNA form, the CDR3 reads TGTGCCAGCAGTTACCCCGGGACATTAAAACACTTC. As protein: CASSYPGTLKHF.

This clonotype was observed many times. The V gene is TRBV5-1, the J gene TRBJ2-7; 10 nucleotides match TRBD2. This CDR3 has 14 residues. The junction had 8 bases not matched to a gene; V was cut back by 6 bases and J by 5 bases. The germline gives CDR1 SGHRS, CDR2 YFSETQ. DNA for the CDR3: TGCGCCAGCACTAACAGCGGACTAGCGGACGAGCAGTACTTC. Amino acid sequence: CASTNSGLADEQYF.

This chain joins TRBV18 and TRBJ2-3; maybe TRBD1 (5 bases). CDR3 length: 14 amino acids. Trimming took off 4 bases at V and 2 bases at J, with 10 bases between the two ends. Germline values: CDR1 KGHSH, CDR2 LQKENI. The chain's CDR3 is CASSRVGDTDTQYF. The CDR3 DNA sequence: TGTGCCAGCTCACGGGTAGGGGACACAGATACGCAGTATTTT. Supplemented by reference TRBV18 and TRBJ2-3, the full variable domain reads NAGVMQNPRHLVRRRGQEARLRCSPMKGHSHVYWYRQLPEEGLKFMVYLQKENIIDESGMPKERFSAEFPKEGPSILRIQQVVRGDSAAYFCASSRVGDTDTQYFGPGTRLTVL.

This chain joins TRBV15 and TRBJ2-7, with 9 bases matching TRBD2. CDR1 and CDR2 (germline): LNHNV, YYDKDF (reference sequence). The length of the CDR3 is 17 residues. V was clipped by 0 bases and J by 6 bases; unmatched bases: 12. CDR3 nucleotides: TGTGCCACCAGCAGAGACCTAGCGGGACCCCCCCCGCTCGAGCAGTACTTC. Residues: CATSRDLAGPPPLEQYF.

The chain combines TRBV6-9 with TRBJ1-1, with D uncertain. The CDR3 extends over 12 amino acids. Germline V CDR1 and CDR2: MNHGY, SVAAGI. V lost 4 bases to trimming and J lost 3 bases, with 6 bases between them. The CDR3 region has the DNA TGTGCCAGCAGTTCCGGAGACACTGAAGCTTTCTTT. Its translation: CASSSGDTEAFF.

The rearrangement links TRBV20-1 to TRBJ2-7; 9 nucleotides match TRBD2. V trimming: 2 bases; J trimming: 9 bases; junction bases outside the gene matches: 14. This CDR3 has 15 residues. From germline, CDR1 is DFQATT and CDR2 SNEGSKA (reference sequence). CDR3 DNA sequence: TGCAGTGCTAGATTGAGCGGGACTAGCAACTTGGTGCAGTACTTC. Translation gives CSARLSGTSNLVQYF.

This chain links TRBV27 with TRBJ2-2; D not certain. Between the trimmed V and J ends, which lost 7 bases and 1 base, there was a span of 16 bases. Per germline, CDR1 MNHEY and CDR2 SMNVEV (reference sequence). This CDR3 region has 16 residues. DNA for the CDR3: TGTGCCAGCACCGACCCCCGGACCCTGAACACCGGGGAGCTGTTTTTT. Protein: CASTDPRTLNTGELFF.

There are many counts of this clonotype. The chain uses TRBV15 and TRBJ2-3, with 14 bases lining up with TRBD2. CDR1 is LNHNV and CDR2 is YYDKDF in the germline V gene (reference sequence). The CDR3 is 17 residues long. Trimming cost V 4 bases and J 3 bases; bases outside gene matches: 6. The CDR3 nucleotides are TGTGCCACCAGCACCCGGACTAGCGGGAGGAGTACAGATACGCAGTATTTT. It translates to CATSTRTSGRSTDTQYF.

The table lists this clonotype with many counts. The chain employs TRBV7-9 and TRBJ1-2; D unresolved. Trimming took off 1 base at V and 4 bases at J, with 7 bases between the two ends. The CDR3 runs 13 residues. Germline CDR1 reads SEHNR; CDR2 reads FQNEAQ (reference sequence). The CDR3 sequence: CASSLEDLYGYTF. CDR3 nucleotides: TGTGCCAGCAGCTTAGAAGACCTCTATGGCTACACCTTC.

This rearrangement joins TRBV6-2 or TRBV6-3 to TRBJ2-7; 9 bases agree with TRBD1. This CDR3 comprises 13 residues. Germline lookup yields CDR1 MNHEY and CDR2 SVGEGT. Trimming cost V 7 bases and J 4 bases; bases outside gene matches: 5. The CDR3 DNA reads TGTGCCAGCAATGACAGGGGGTTGTACGAGCAGTACTTC. Translated, it gives CASNDRGLYEQYF.

The CDR3 DNA follows: TGTGCCAGCAGTGAGATTTCCACCCCAGATACGCAGTATTTT. As protein: CASSEISTPDTQYF. This rearrangement joins TRBV9 to TRBJ2-3; no firm D call. V dropped 5 bases and J dropped 4 bases, with 14 bases sitting between them. CDR3 length equals 14 residues. The germline V gene has CDR1 SGDLS and CDR2 YYNGEE.

The sample holds many counts of this clonotype. The chain links TRBV6-2 or TRBV6-3 to TRBJ2-7; 8 positions agree with TRBD2. V lost 2 bases to trimming and J lost 3 bases; unmatched junction nucleotides: 6. CDR3 length equals 15 residues. Germline V gene data show CDR1 as MNHEY and CDR2 as SVGEGT. The CDR3 DNA reads as TGTGCCAGCAGTTACCCGGGGCTAGCGGGCTACGAGCAGTACTTC. As protein: CASSYPGLAGYEQYF.

Many counts were recorded for this clonotype. The chain employs TRBV18 and TRBJ2-5; D is uncertain. Germline V gene lookup returns CDR1 KGHSH and CDR2 LQKENI. Trimming took off 4 bases at V and 1 base at J, with 10 bases between the two ends. CDR3 size: 14 residues. This CDR3 reads CASSLRQSQETQYF. The CDR3 DNA follows: TGTGCCAGCTCACTGAGGCAGAGCCAAGAGACCCAGTACTTC. Filled out from reference TRBV18 and TRBJ2-5, the complete variable domain reads NAGVMQNPRHLVRRRGQEARLRCSPMKGHSHVYWYRQLPEEGLKFMVYLQKENIIDESGMPKERFSAEFPKEGPSILRIQQVVRGDSAAYFCASSLRQSQETQYFGPGTRLLVL.

The rearrangement uses TRBV3-1 and TRBJ2-2; a weak D match, TRBD1 (6 bases). Germline V lookup: CDR1 LGHDT, CDR2 YNNKEL (reference sequence). V was pared by 4 bases and J by 10 bases, with 13 bases between. This CDR3 comprises 13 residues. In nucleotides, the CDR3 is TGTGCCAGCAGCCCTACAGGGTTAGAGGAGCTGTTTTTT. Protein sequence: CASSPTGLEELFF.

This clonotype was seen many times. The J gene is TRBJ2-7, the V gene TRBV10-3, with a tentative D call TRBD2 (5 bases). Per germline, CDR1 ENHRY and CDR2 SYGVKD. The CDR3 runs 13 residues. The V end lost 0 bases, the J end lost 7 bases, and 10 bases lay between the germline ends. The CDR3 region has the DNA TGTGCCATCAGTGAGTCGACTCGCGGGGAGCAGTACTTC. Amino acids: CAISESTRGEQYF.

This clonotype has just a few counts. CDR3 in amino acids: CATSREASGRAGELFF. For the CDR3, the DNA is TGTGCCACCAGCAGAGAGGCTAGCGGGAGGGCCGGGGAGCTGTTTTTT. The V and J genes are TRBV15 and TRBJ2-2, with TRBD2 identical over 12 bases. The germline gives CDR1 LNHNV, CDR2 YYDKDF (reference sequence). J lost 6 bases, V lost 0 bases, and 2 bases had no gene match. The CDR3 is 16 amino acids.

The genes are TRBV19 and TRBJ2-1, with D possibly matching TRBD2 (6 bases). Trimming shortened V by 6 bases and J by 9 bases, and 15 bases separated the two germline ends. This CDR3 is 13 amino acids long. Per the germline V gene, CDR1 is LNHDA and CDR2 is SQIVND (reference sequence). The CDR3 loop is CASSRTISLEQFF. The CDR3 region has the DNA TGTGCCAGTAGCCGGACTATTAGTCTTGAGCAGTTCTTC.

This clonotype occurred many times. The chain uses TRBV11-1 and TRBJ2-7; 7 bases line up with TRBD1. Germline assignment: CDR1 SGHAT and CDR2 FQDESV (reference sequence). J gave up 3 bases and V 5 bases, and 7 bases lay outside the gene matches. CDR3 size: 14 residues. The CDR3 loop is CASSPGAGGYEQYF. The CDR3 DNA sequence: TGTGCCAGCAGCCCCGGGGCAGGGGGCTACGAGCAGTACTTC.

This clonotype was detected ten times or more. This CDR3 is CASSGLPLGYTF. DNA of the CDR3: TGTGCCAGCAGTGGATTACCCTTGGGCTACACCTTC. V usage is TRBV2 and J usage is TRBJ1-2; D is uncertain. This CDR3 region has 12 residues. V gave up 4 bases and J gave up 8 bases, with 11 bases separating them. The V gene's germline CDR1 is SNHLY and CDR2 FYNNEI.